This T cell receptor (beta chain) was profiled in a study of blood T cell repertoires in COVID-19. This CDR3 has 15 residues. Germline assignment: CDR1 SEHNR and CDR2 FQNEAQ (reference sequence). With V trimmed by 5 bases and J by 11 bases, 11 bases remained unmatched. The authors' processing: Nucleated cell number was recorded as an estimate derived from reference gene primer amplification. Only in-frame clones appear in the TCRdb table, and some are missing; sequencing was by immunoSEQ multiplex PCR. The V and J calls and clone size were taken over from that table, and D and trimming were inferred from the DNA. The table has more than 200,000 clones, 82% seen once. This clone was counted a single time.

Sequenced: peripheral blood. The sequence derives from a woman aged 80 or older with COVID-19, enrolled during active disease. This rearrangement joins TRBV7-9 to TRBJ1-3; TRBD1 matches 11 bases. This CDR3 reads CASSPGTGGSQAIYF. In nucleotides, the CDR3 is TGTGCCAGCAGCCCCGGGACAGGGGGTTCCCAAGCCATATATTTT.